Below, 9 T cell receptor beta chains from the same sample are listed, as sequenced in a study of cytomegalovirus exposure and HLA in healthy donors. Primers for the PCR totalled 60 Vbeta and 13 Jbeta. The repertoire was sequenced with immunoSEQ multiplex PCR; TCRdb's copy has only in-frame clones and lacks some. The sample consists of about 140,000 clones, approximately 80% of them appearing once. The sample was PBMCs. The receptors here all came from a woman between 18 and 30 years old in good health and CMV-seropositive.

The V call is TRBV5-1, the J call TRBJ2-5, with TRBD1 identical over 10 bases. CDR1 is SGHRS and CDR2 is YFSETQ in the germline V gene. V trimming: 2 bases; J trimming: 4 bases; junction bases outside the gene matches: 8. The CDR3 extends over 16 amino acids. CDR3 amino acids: CASSLDGQGVGETQYF. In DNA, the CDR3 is TGCGCCAGCAGCTTAGACGGACAGGGGGTGGGAGAGACCCAGTACTTC. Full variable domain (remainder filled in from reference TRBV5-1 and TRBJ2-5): KAGVTQTPRYLIKTRGQQVTLSCSPISGHRSVSWYQQTPGQGLQFLFEYFSETQRNKGNFPGRFSGRQFSNSRSEMNVSTLELGDSALYLCASSLDGQGVGETQYFGPGTRLLVL.

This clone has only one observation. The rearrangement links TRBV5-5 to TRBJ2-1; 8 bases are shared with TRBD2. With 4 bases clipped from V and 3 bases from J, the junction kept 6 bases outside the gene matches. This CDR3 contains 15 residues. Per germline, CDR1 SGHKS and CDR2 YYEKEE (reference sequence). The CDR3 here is CASSAGGAIYNEQFF. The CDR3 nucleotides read TGTGCCAGCAGCGCCGGGGGGGCAATCTACAATGAGCAGTTCTTC.

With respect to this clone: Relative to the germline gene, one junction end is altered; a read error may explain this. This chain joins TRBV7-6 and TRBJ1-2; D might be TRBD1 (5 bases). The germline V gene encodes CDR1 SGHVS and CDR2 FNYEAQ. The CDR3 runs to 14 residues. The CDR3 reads CASSPTSDGGAAAF. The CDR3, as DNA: TGTGCCAGCAGCCCTACATCCGATGGAGGGGCCGCAGCCTTC.

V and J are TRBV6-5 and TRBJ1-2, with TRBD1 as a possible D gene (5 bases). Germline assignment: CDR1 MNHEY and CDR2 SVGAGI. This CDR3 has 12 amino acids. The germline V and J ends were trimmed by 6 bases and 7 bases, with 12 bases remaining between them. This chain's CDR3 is CASSPPGGGYTF. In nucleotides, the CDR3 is TGTGCCAGCAGCCCCCCGGGGGGTGGCTACACCTTC.

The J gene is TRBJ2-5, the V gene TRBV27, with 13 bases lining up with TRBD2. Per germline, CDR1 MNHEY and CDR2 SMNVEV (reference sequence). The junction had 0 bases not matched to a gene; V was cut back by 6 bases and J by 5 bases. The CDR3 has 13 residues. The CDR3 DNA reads TGTGCCAGCAGGACTAGCGGGGGGGAGACCCAGTACTTC. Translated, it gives CASRTSGGETQYF.

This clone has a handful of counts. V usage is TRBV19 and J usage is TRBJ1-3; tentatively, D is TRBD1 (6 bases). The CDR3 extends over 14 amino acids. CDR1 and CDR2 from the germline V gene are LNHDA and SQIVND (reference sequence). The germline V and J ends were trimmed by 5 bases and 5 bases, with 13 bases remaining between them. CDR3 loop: CASSPRTERNTIYF. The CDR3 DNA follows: TGTGCCAGTAGTCCCCGGACAGAACGAAACACCATATATTTT.

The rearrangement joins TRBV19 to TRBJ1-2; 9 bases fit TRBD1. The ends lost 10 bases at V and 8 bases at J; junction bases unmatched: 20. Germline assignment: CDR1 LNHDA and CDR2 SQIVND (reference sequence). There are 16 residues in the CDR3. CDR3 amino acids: CATHRNPRDRALGYTF. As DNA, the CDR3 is TGTGCCACCCACAGGAACCCTCGGGACAGGGCGTTGGGCTACACCTTC.

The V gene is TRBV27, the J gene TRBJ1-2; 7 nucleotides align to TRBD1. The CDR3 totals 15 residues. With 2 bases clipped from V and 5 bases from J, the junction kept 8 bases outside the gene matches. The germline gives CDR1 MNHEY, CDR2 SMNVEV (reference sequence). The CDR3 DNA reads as TGTGCCAGCAGTTTAAGAGGGGGCCGCGGTTATGGCTACACCTTC. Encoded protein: CASSLRGGRGYGYTF.

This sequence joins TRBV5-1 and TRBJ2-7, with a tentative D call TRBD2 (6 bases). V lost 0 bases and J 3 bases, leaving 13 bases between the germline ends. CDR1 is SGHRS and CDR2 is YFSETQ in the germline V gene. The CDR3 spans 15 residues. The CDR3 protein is CASSLGVSGDYEQYF. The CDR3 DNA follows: TGCGCCAGCAGCTTGGGCGTTTCGGGGGACTACGAGCAGTACTTC.